These 17 T cell receptor beta chains were sequenced from one sample in a study of pediatric ulcerative colitis. The data were produced by immunoSEQ multiplex PCR, yet TCRdb's version contains in-frame clones alone and is incomplete. The sample yields more than 9,000 clones, around 82% seen once. One to two pinch biopsies were taken from the rectum during colonoscopy. Sequencing was carried out using gut tissue. The receptors originated from a girl aged 5-17 years who was a control in a study of pediatric ulcerative colitis.

This chain connects TRBV5-4 to TRBJ2-7; D is possibly TRBD1 or TRBD2 (5 bases each). The CDR3 loop spans 13 amino acids. Trimming removed 6 bases from V and 2 bases from J, with 12 bases in between. CDR1 and CDR2 (germline): SGHNT, YYREEE (reference sequence). The CDR3 sequence: CASTKLGPYEQYF. In DNA, the CDR3 is TGTGCCAGCACCAAACTGGGACCCTACGAGCAGTACTTC.

The rearrangement joins TRBV9 to TRBJ2-3; D is unclear. V lost 0 bases and J lost 7, with 12 bases in between. This CDR3 region has 14 residues. The germline gives CDR1 SGDLS, CDR2 YYNGEE. CDR3 amino acids: CASSVESTLHTQYF. The CDR3 bases are TGTGCCAGCAGCGTAGAGTCGACCTTGCATACGCAGTATTTT.

This clone has more than one count but fewer than ten. V gene TRBV6-1 combines with J gene TRBJ2-3; tentatively, D is TRBD1 (5 bases). Germline CDR1 MNHNS, CDR2 SASEGT. Trimming removed 3 bases at V and 4 bases at J, with 14 bases between. CDR3 size: 15 residues. CDR3 amino acids: CASSDIVQGSDTQYF. Written as DNA, the CDR3 is TGTGCCAGCAGTGATATCGTCCAGGGCTCAGATACGCAGTATTTT.

V gene TRBV19 combines with J gene TRBJ2-3; 9 positions agree with TRBD1. The CDR3 is 16 residues long. The V gene end was trimmed by 5 bases and the J gene end by 4 bases; junction bases not matched to a gene: 10. CDR1 is LNHDA, CDR2 SQIVND, per germline (reference sequence). This CDR3 reads CASSSRHRGLADTQYF. The DNA of the CDR3 is TGTGCCAGTAGTTCACGTCACAGGGGGCTGGCAGATACGCAGTATTTT.

This rearrangement joins TRBV12-5 to TRBJ2-7, with a tentative D call TRBD2 (5 bases). CDR1 and CDR2 from the germline V gene are LGHNT and FRNRAP. The CDR3 sequence is 13 residues long. V was trimmed by 5 bases and J by 3 bases, leaving 11 bases between them. CDR3 nucleotide sequence: TGTGCTAGTGGTCTCGACCGGGGCTACGAGCAGTACTTC. The encoded protein is CASGLDRGYEQYF.

The rearrangement links TRBV2 to TRBJ2-4, with D perhaps matching TRBD2 (6 bases). The CDR3 covers 13 residues. The V end lost 6 bases, the J end lost 10 bases, and 16 bases lay between the germline ends. CDR1 and CDR2 from the germline V gene are SNHLY and FYNNEI. The CDR3 loop is CASRGGWDPIQYF. In DNA, the CDR3 is TGTGCCAGCAGGGGGGGTTGGGACCCTATTCAGTACTTC.

The CDR3 DNA reads TGTGCCAGCAGCTCCGGAAGCTCTGGAAACACCATATATTTT. It yields the protein CASSSGSSGNTIYF. The chain employs TRBV9 and TRBJ1-3; D uncertain. The germline gives CDR1 SGDLS, CDR2 YYNGEE. The CDR3 totals 14 residues. V lost 4 bases and J lost 0, with 8 bases in between.

The V and J genes are TRBV7-2 and TRBJ2-1; 9 nucleotides line up with TRBD1. Unmatched junction bases numbered 9, after V lost 8 bases and J lost 10 bases. Germline loops: CDR1 SGHTA, CDR2 FQGNSA. The CDR3 runs to 13 residues. The CDR3 spells CASSEGQGWEQFF. The CDR3, as DNA: TGTGCCAGCTCAGAGGGACAGGGCTGGGAGCAGTTCTTC.

The sample holds one count of this clone. V usage is TRBV15 and J usage is TRBJ2-7, with D possibly matching TRBD1 (6 bases). The CDR3 is 16 amino acids. From germline, CDR1 is LNHNV and CDR2 YYDKDF (reference sequence). Between the trimmed V and J ends, which lost 2 bases and 1 base, there was a span of 15 bases. The CDR3 sequence is CATSRPRTDQSYEQYF. The CDR3, as DNA: TGTGCCACCAGCAGACCAAGGACAGACCAATCCTACGAGCAGTACTTC.

The chain is built from TRBV30 and TRBJ2-5, with 8 nucleotides matching TRBD1. Germline V CDR1 and CDR2: GTSNPN, SVGIG (reference sequence). The CDR3 loop spans 13 amino acids. J gave up 5 bases and V 3 bases, and 5 bases lay outside the gene matches. DNA of the CDR3: TGTGCCTGGAGCAGGGGGCGCTGGGAGACCCAGTACTTC. Its translation is CAWSRGRWETQYF.

The chain carries TRBV18 and TRBJ2-7; D is perhaps TRBD1 (5 bases). This CDR3 has 15 residues. The germline V and J ends were trimmed by 1 base and 2 bases, with 12 bases remaining between them. Germline V gene data show CDR1 as KGHSH and CDR2 as LQKENI. The CDR3 loop is CASSPLVQAAYEQYF. As DNA, the CDR3 is TGTGCCAGCTCACCACTTGTACAGGCAGCCTACGAGCAGTACTTC.

Here the CDR3 reads CASSFTQDRAEQYF. The CDR3 coding sequence is TGTGCCAGCAGTTTCACTCAAGACAGGGCCGAGCAGTACTTC. The chain recombines TRBV28 with TRBJ2-7; 7 bases line up with TRBD1. The CDR3 totals 14 residues. V gave up 3 bases and J gave up 6 bases; unmatched junction bases: 8. Germline values: CDR1 MDHEN, CDR2 SYDVKM. The whole variable domain, filled in from reference TRBV28 and TRBJ2-7, reads DVKVTQSSRYLVKRTGEKVFLECVQDMDHENMFWYRQDPGLGLRLIYFSYDVKMKEKGDIPEGYSVSREKKERFSLILESASTNQTSMYLCASSFTQDRAEQYFGPGTRLTVT.

Here the CDR3 DNA reads TGTGCCAGCAGCCAAGCTAGGAACACCGGGGAGCTGTTTTTT. Encoded protein: CASSQARNTGELFF. The rearrangement joins TRBV4-2 to TRBJ2-2; D unclear. The CDR3 runs 14 residues. Trimming took 1 base from V and 1 from J, leaving 4 bases between them. The germline V gene encodes CDR1 LGHNA and CDR2 YNFKEQ.

This chain connects TRBV29-1 to TRBJ1-2, with 8 bases identical to TRBD1. This CDR3 has 15 residues. The V segment lost 6 bases and the J segment 0 bases; nucleotides outside the gene matches: 9. Germline CDR1 is SQVTM and CDR2 is ANQGSEA. Written as DNA, the CDR3 is TGCAGCGTCCCGGGACAGGTCAATACTAACTATGGCTACACCTTC. Amino acids: CSVPGQVNTNYGYTF.

This clone was seen only a few times. The gene calls are TRBV5-1 and TRBJ2-1; 11 bases are shared with TRBD2. Per germline, CDR1 SGHRS and CDR2 YFSETQ. The CDR3 contains 16 residues. J lost 0 bases, V lost 2 bases, and 1 base had no gene match. CDR3: CASSLLAGVSYNEQFF. CDR3 bases: TGCGCCAGCAGCTTACTAGCGGGAGTCTCCTACAATGAGCAGTTCTTC.

This clone was detected only a few times. The genes are TRBV5-1 and TRBJ1-1, with D tentatively TRBD1 (6 bases). CDR3 length: 14 amino acids. CDR1 and CDR2 (germline): SGHRS, YFSETQ. Trimming stripped 9 bases from V and 5 bases from J, with 20 bases between. The chain's CDR3 is CATRSGGAGTEAFF. The DNA of the CDR3 is TGCGCCACCAGATCGGGGGGGGCAGGGACTGAAGCTTTCTTT.

Only one count was recorded for this clone. The chain recombines TRBV6-1 with TRBJ1-3; D unresolved. CDR1 MNHNS and CDR2 SASEGT come from the germline V gene. The CDR3 is made up of 15 amino acids. Trimming stripped 1 base from V and 2 bases from J, with 9 bases between. The CDR3 is CASSEGPGTGNTIYF. The DNA for the CDR3 is TGTGCCAGCAGTGAAGGCCCGGGTACTGGAAACACCATATATTTT.